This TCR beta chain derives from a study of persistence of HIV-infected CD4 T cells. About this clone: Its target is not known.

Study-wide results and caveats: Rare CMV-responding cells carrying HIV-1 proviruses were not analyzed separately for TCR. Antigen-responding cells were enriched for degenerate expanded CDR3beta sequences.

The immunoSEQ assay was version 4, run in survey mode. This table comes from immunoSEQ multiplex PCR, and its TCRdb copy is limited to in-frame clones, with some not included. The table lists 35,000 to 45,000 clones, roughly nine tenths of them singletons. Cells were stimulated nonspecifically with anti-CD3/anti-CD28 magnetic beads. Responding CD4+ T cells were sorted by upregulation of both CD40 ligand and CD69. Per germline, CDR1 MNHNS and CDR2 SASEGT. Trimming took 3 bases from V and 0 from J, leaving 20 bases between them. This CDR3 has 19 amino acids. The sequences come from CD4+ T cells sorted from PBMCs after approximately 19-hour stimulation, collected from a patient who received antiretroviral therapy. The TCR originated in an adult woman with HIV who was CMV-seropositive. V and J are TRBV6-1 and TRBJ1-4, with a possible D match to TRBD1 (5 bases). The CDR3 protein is CASSDLRQTTFATNEKLFF. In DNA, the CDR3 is TGTGCCAGCAGTGACCTCAGACAGACGACGTTTGCAACTAATGAAAAACTGTTTTTT.